A single TCR beta chain is shown here with its context. CDR1 is SGDLS, CDR2 YYNGEE, per germline. CDR3 length equals 15 residues. Trimming took off 0 bases at V and 2 bases at J, with 10 bases between the two ends. The sample belongs to a study of brain T cells in children with intractable seizures. Sequenced by immunoSEQ multiplex PCR; TCRdb stores in-frame clones only, minus some. The sample includes 100,000 to 120,000 clones, 90% to 95% seen only once; the top ten take 3.8%. This receptor was identified in a boy younger than two with hemimegalencephaly and intractable seizures. This specimen consisted of peripheral blood, obtained at surgery. V and J are TRBV9 and TRBJ2-3; D is possibly TRBD2 (6 bases). The CDR3 region is CASSVAGTFTDTQYF. The DNA of the CDR3 is TGTGCCAGCAGCGTAGCGGGGACTTTCACAGATACGCAGTATTTT.